This T cell receptor (beta chain) stems from a study of blood T cell repertoires in COVID-19. Across the whole study: COVID-19 samples, acute and convalescent, were from the United States, Italy and Spain. PBMCs, B-cell-depleted T cells, or T cells were the source of the cDNA or gDNA that made up the material.

The data were produced by immunoSEQ multiplex PCR, yet TCRdb's version contains in-frame clones alone and is incomplete. The sample has 130,000 to 150,000 clones, 84% seen once; the top ten hold around 35%. Germline V gives CDR1 SGHTA, CDR2 FQGNSA. The CDR3 has 16 residues. V lost 1 base and J lost 0, with 13 bases in between. The specimen sequenced was peripheral blood. The gene calls are TRBV7-2 and TRBJ2-7, with a possible D match to TRBD2 (5 bases). This TCR came from a human donor in a cohort sampled during active COVID-19. CDR3 sequence reads: CASSLDGIPSSYEQYF. The CDR3 nucleotides read TGTGCCAGCAGCTTAGACGGGATTCCGAGCTCCTACGAGCAGTACTTC.